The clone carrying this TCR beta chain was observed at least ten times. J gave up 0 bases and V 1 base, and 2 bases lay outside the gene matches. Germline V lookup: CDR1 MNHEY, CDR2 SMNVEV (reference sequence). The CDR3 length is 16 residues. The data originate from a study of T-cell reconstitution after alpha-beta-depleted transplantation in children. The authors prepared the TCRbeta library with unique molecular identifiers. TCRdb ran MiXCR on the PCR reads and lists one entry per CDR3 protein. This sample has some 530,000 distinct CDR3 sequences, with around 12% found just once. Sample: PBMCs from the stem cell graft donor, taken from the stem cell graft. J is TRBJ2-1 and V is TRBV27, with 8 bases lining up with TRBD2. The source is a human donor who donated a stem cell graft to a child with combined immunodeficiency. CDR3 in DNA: TGTGCCAGCAGTTTATTTAGCGGGAACTCCTACAATGAGCAGTTCTTC. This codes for CASSLFSGNSYNEQFF.